Presented here are 8 T cell receptor beta chains from one specimen sequenced in a study of cytomegalovirus exposure and HLA in healthy donors. The PCR ran on 60 Vbeta and 13 Jbeta primers. Using immunoSEQ multiplex PCR, the repertoire was profiled, and TCRdb retains in-frame clones only, with some absent. Of 130,000 or so clones listed, roughly four fifths are singletons. The material sequenced was PBMCs. All receptors derive from a man under 40 in good health and CMV-seronegative.

This chain uses TRBV20-1 with TRBJ2-5; D ambiguous. The germline V gene encodes CDR1 DFQATT and CDR2 SNEGSKA (reference sequence). The CDR3 sequence is 11 residues long. V lost 5 bases to trimming and J lost 1 base, with 5 bases between them. CDR3 nucleotide sequence: TGCAGTGCTCCTCTCCAAGAGACCCAGTACTTC. This sequence encodes CSAPLQETQYF.

V gene TRBV9 combines with J gene TRBJ2-6; unclear D gene. V was shortened by 2 bases and J by 0 bases, with 12 bases between the two germline ends. This CDR3 has 17 amino acids. Germline V lookup: CDR1 SGDLS, CDR2 YYNGEE. This chain's CDR3 is CASSVNSRSSGANVLTF. Here the CDR3 DNA reads TGTGCCAGCAGCGTTAATAGTAGGAGCTCTGGGGCCAACGTCCTGACTTTC.

The chain recombines TRBV7-2 with TRBJ2-5, with 7 bases fitting TRBD2. This CDR3 is built from 16 residues. Per the germline V gene, CDR1 is SGHTA and CDR2 is FQGNSA. V dropped 1 base and J dropped 0; count of bases not matched to a gene: 5. The CDR3 nucleotides are TGTGCCAGCAGCTTAGTCCCGGCGGGAGACCAAGAGACCCAGTACTTC. Its translation is CASSLVPAGDQETQYF. Complete variable domain (other parts from reference TRBV7-2 and TRBJ2-5): GAGVSQSPSNKVTEKGKDVELRCDPISGHTALYWYRQSLGQGLEFLIYFQGNSAPDKSGLPSDRFSAERTGGSVSTLTIQRTQQEDSAVYLCASSLVPAGDQETQYFGPGTRLLVL.

The V gene is TRBV7-2, the J gene TRBJ1-2; D perhaps matches TRBD1 (6 bases). The CDR3 totals 15 residues. V was trimmed by 2 bases and J by 7 bases, leaving 17 bases between them. The germline V gene has CDR1 SGHTA and CDR2 FQGNSA. The CDR3 DNA reads TGTGCCAGCAGCTTACCCTATGGGGGGGCCGGTGGCTACACCTTC. Protein product: CASSLPYGGAGGYTF.

This clone came up a few times. CDR3 loop: CAWQTSVAYNEQFF. The CDR3 bases are TGTGCCTGGCAGACTAGCGTGGCCTACAATGAGCAGTTCTTC. The genes are TRBV30 and TRBJ2-1, with 8 bases identical to TRBD2. The V and J ends lost 5 bases and 2 bases, in that order; junction bases with no gene match: 5. Per germline, CDR1 GTSNPN and CDR2 SVGIG (reference sequence). The CDR3 loop spans 14 amino acids.

The chain links TRBV7-3 to TRBJ2-1; 8 bases are a match to TRBD2. Trimming removed 4 bases from V and 7 bases from J; junction bases left unmatched: 9. The CDR3 loop spans 15 amino acids. CDR1 is SGHTA and CDR2 is FQGTGA in the germline V gene. In DNA, the CDR3 is TGTGCCAGCAGCTCCAGCGCGGGAGGTCGAAATGAGCAGTTCTTC. It encodes CASSSSAGGRNEQFF.

This chain uses TRBV2 with TRBJ2-5; D unresolved. Trimming stripped 7 bases from V and 2 bases from J, with 8 bases between. This CDR3 has 12 residues. Germline lookup yields CDR1 SNHLY and CDR2 FYNNEI. The chain's CDR3 is CASTTDQETQYF. CDR3 coding DNA: TGTGCCAGCACAACAGATCAAGAGACCCAGTACTTC.

V usage is TRBV19 and J usage is TRBJ2-5; tentative D call: TRBD2 (5 bases). Trimming shortened V by 5 bases and J by 4 bases, and 20 bases separated the two germline ends. This CDR3 has 16 amino acids. CDR1 is LNHDA, CDR2 SQIVND, per germline (reference sequence). The CDR3 protein is CASSPLGGGQLETQYF. The CDR3 nucleotides are TGTGCCAGTAGTCCCTTGGGCGGAGGCCAATTAGAGACCCAGTACTTC.